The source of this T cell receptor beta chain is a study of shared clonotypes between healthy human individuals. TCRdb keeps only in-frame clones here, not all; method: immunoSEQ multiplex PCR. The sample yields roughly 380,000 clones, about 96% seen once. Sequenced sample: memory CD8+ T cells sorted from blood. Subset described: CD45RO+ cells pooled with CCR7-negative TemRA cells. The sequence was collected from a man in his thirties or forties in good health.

CDR3 in amino acids: CASRITGSQETQYF. CDR3 nucleotides: TGTGCCAGCAGAATTACAGGATCCCAAGAGACCCAGTACTTC. This rearrangement joins TRBV7-2 to TRBJ2-5; perhaps TRBD1 as D (5 bases). The CDR3 runs 14 residues. Germline V gene lookup returns CDR1 SGHTA and CDR2 FQGNSA. The V end was cut by 6 bases, the J end by 1 base, with 12 bases between.